This TCR beta chain stems from a study of blood T cell repertoires in COVID-19. At the level of the study: PBMCs, B-cell-depleted T cells, or T cells were the source of the cDNA or gDNA that made up the material.

The CDR3 has 15 residues. The ends were cut back, 1 base at V and 1 base at J, with 10 bases in the middle. Germline values: CDR1 MNHEY, CDR2 SMNVEV (reference sequence). The protocol was immunoSEQ multiplex PCR, while the TCRdb copy is restricted to in-frame clones and leaves out a portion. The sample shows more than 150,000 clones, 85% to 90% of them seen only once. The chain uses TRBV27 and TRBJ1-1, with a weak D call TRBD1 (5 bases). The specimen sequenced was peripheral blood. The clonotype originates from a woman between 40 and 50 years old with acute or convalescent COVID-19. CDR3 sequence reads: CASSLLGGPNTEAFF. In DNA, the CDR3 is TGTGCCAGCAGTTTATTGGGGGGACCGAACACTGAAGCTTTCTTT.